The subject of this entry is one T cell receptor beta chain. This record belongs to a study of blood T cell repertoires in COVID-19. Study-level information: COVID-19 samples from acute and convalescent phases originated in the United States, Italy and Spain. Nucleic acid was either cDNA or gDNA, and it came from T cells, B-cell-depleted T cells, or PBMCs.

Original data processing: Using reference gene primer amplification, nucleated cell counts were estimated. This table comes from immunoSEQ multiplex PCR, and its TCRdb copy is limited to in-frame clones, with some not included. D and trimming come from the DNA, and the V and J calls and clone size come from that table. The sample has 280,000 or so clones; approximately 91% are singletons. Trimming removed 6 bases from V and 4 bases from J; junction bases left unmatched: 9. Germline CDR1 reads LNHDA; CDR2 reads SQIVND (reference sequence). This CDR3 contains 16 residues. The sample taken for sequencing was peripheral blood. V is TRBV19 and J is TRBJ2-2; 9 bases map to TRBD1. The source is a man aged 18 to 30 with active or convalescent COVID-19. The CDR3: CASRPRPGQGTGELFF. DNA of the CDR3: TGTGCCAGTAGACCAAGGCCGGGACAGGGCACCGGGGAGCTGTTTTTT.